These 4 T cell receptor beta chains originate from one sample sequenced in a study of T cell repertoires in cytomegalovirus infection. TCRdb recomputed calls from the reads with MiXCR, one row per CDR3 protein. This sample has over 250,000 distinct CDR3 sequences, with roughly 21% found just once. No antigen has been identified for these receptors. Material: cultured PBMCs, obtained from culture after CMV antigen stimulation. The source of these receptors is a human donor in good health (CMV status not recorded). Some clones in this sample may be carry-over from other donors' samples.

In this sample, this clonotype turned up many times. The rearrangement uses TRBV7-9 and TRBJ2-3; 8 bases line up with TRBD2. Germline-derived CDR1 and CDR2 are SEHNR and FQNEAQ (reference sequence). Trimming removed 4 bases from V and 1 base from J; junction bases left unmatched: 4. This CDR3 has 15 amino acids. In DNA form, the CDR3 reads TGTGCCAGCAGCTCCTTCGGGGGGGGCACAGATACGCAGTATTTT. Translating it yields CASSSFGGGTDTQYF.

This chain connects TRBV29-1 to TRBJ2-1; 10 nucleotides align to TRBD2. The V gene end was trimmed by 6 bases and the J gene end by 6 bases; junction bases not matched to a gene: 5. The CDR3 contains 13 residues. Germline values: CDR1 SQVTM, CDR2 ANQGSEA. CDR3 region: CSVDGLAVNEQFF. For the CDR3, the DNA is TGCAGCGTGGACGGACTAGCGGTCAATGAGCAGTTCTTC.

The CDR3 is CASSPSTADTQYF. The DNA of the CDR3 is TGTGCCAGCAGCCCCTCGACTGCAGATACGCAGTATTTT. The rearrangement links TRBV7-9 to TRBJ2-3, with D unresolved. Trimming shortened V by 5 bases and J by 4 bases, and 10 bases separated the two germline ends. CDR3 length equals 13 residues. Per germline, CDR1 SEHNR and CDR2 FQNEAQ (reference sequence).

The CDR3 loop is CASSLSAVGMNTEAFF. In nucleotides, the CDR3 is TGTGCCAGCAGCTTATCGGCGGTGGGAATGAACACTGAAGCTTTCTTT. The chain recombines TRBV11-3 with TRBJ1-1; D uncertain. From germline, CDR1 is SGHNT and CDR2 YENEEA. This CDR3 has 16 amino acids. V lost 2 bases, J lost 0 bases, and 13 bases lay in between.